The rows below give T cell receptor beta chains drawn from one sample of a study of T cells after yellow fever vaccination. TCRdb re-analysed the 5' RACE reads in MiXCR, keeping a single row per CDR3 protein. The repertoire includes about 510,000 distinct CDR3 sequences, 21% of them detected once, and approximately 16% sits in the top ten. The sequencing here drew on PBMCs, taken more than 20 days after the first yellow fever vaccination. The source of these receptors is a young man who received the YFV17D yellow fever vaccine. Each CDR3 is given with its conserved first and last residue. The order of the fields is V gene, D gene, clone size, CDR3 length, J gene, CDR3 DNA, CDR3 protein. D genes are given only for firm matches. The size entry is marked missing in some rows and otherwise reads once, few, many or a size class.

TRBV3-1	TRBD2	few	15	TRBJ2-7	TGTGCCAGCAGCCTAACCGGGACTAGCGGGTACGAGCAGTACTTC	CASSLTGTSGYEQYF
TRBV20-1	TRBD1	-	15	TRBJ2-2	TGCAGTGCTATCCTTGGGGACAGGGATACCGGGGAGCTGTTTTTT	CSAILGDRDTGELFF
TRBV25-1	-	few	15	TRBJ2-5	TGTGCCAGCAGTGAATGGGCGGGTCCCCTAGAGACCCAGTACTTC	CASSEWAGPLETQYF
TRBV18	TRBD1	few	13	TRBJ1-2	TGTGCCAGCTCACTCGACAGGGTTGGAGGCTACACCTTC	CASSLDRVGGYTF
TRBV6-5	-	-	17	TRBJ2-1	TGTGCCAGCAGTTCCCCCGGGGGCGGTACTAGCAACAATGAGCAGTTCTTC	CASSSPGGGTSNNEQFF
TRBV6-1	-	-	16	TRBJ2-2	TGTACCAGCAGAGCTCCCGGACAGACGAACACCGGGGAGCTGTTTTTT	CTSRAPGQTNTGELFF
TRBV12-3/TRBV12-4	-	few	16	TRBJ2-5	TGTGCCAGCAGTTTAGTTCCCAGCCGGCGGCAAGAGACCCAGTACTTC	CASSLVPSRRQETQYF
TRBV5-1	-	few	15	TRBJ2-3	TGCGCCAGCAAGTACAGGGGGGGCTCCACAGATACGCAGTATTTT	CASKYRGGSTDTQYF
TRBV4-2	-	-	15	TRBJ2-1	TGTGCCAGCAGCCAAGTATGGGCGCGACGGGATGAGCAGTTCTTC	CASSQVWARRDEQFF
TRBV7-9	-	-	17	TRBJ1-6	TGTGCCAGCATCATTGGGCCGGGGGCTGGTCAGGATTCACCCCTCCACTTT	CASIIGPGAGQDSPLHF
TRBV28	-	many	12	TRBJ2-3	TGTGCCAGCAGGACTAGCACAGATACGCAGTATTTT	CASRTSTDTQYF
TRBV19	TRBD1	few	14	TRBJ1-1	TGTGCCAGCCGGGACAGATTCATGAACACTGAAGCTTTCTTT	CASRDRFMNTEAFF
TRBV29-1	-	few	15	TRBJ2-6	TGCAGCGTTGTGGTTGGCGCCTCTGGGGCCAACGTCCTGACTTTC	CSVVVGASGANVLTF
TRBV12-3/TRBV12-4	-	few	12	TRBJ2-7	TGTGCCAGCAGTCCACACACGGGGGTTCAGTACTTC	CASSPHTGVQYF
TRBV13	-	-	17	TRBJ2-3	TGTACCAGCAGCCGCACGACCTTTTATCTAAACACAGATACGCAGTATTTT	CTSSRTTFYLNTDTQYF
TRBV12-3/TRBV12-4	-	few	13	TRBJ1-2	TGTGCCAGCAGTTTCAGGGTGACCTATGGCTACACCTTC	CASSFRVTYGYTF
TRBV9	-	-	15	TRBJ2-3	TGTGCCAGCAGCCCCGGGGGAGCCCGCACAGATACGCAGTATTTT	CASSPGGARTDTQYF
TRBV29-1	TRBD2	-	12	TRBJ2-5	TGCAGCGCTTGGGGGGGCCAAGAGACCCAGTACTTC	CSAWGGQETQYF
TRBV7-3	-	-	13	TRBJ2-2	TGTGCCAGCAAAGCTCTGGAAACCGGGGAGCTGTTTTTT	CASKALETGELFF
TRBV24-1	-	-	14	TRBJ2-7	TGTGCCACCAGTGATTTCTGGGGGAGGTACGAGCAGTACTTC	CATSDFWGRYEQYF
TRBV12-3/TRBV12-4	-	-	14	TRBJ1-5	TGTGCCAGCACCTCGGACAATGGTGGCCAGCCCCAGCATTTT	CASTSDNGGQPQHF
TRBV7-8	-	few	14	TRBJ1-6	TGTGCCAGCAGCGACGACAGAACGAGCGGGCCCCTCCACTTT	CASSDDRTSGPLHF
TRBV5-4	TRBD1	-	17	TRBJ2-4	TGTGCCAGCAGCTCGGCCGGGACAGGCACAGCCAAAAACATTCAGTACTTC	CASSSAGTGTAKNIQYF
TRBV12-3/TRBV12-4	-	-	12	TRBJ1-5	TGTGCCAGCCGGCGGGGGCCGGAGCCCCAGCATTTT	CASRRGPEPQHF
TRBV4-3	-	-	16	TRBJ1-1	TGCGCCAGCAGCCAAGACTGGTGGCAACTCGGGGCTGAAGCTTTCTTT	CASSQDWWQLGAEAFF
TRBV20-1	TRBD2	many	13	TRBJ2-2	TGCAGTGCTAAGCGGGGGGACCCCGGGGAGCTGTTTTTT	CSAKRGDPGELFF
TRBV4-3	-	many	17	TRBJ2-5	TGCGCCAGCAGCCAAGCCCTCCCCGCAGGGGGGAGTAATACCCAGTACTTC	CASSQALPAGGSNTQYF
TRBV3-1	-	-	14	TRBJ1-5	TGTGCCAGCGCGGACGGATATAGCCATCAGCCCCAGCATTTT	CASADGYSHQPQHF
TRBV9	TRBD1	few	18	TRBJ2-6	TGTGCCAGCAGCTCACGGACAGGGTCGATCCCTGGGGCCAACGTCCTGACTTTC	CASSSRTGSIPGANVLTF
TRBV5-6	TRBD2	few	14	TRBJ2-3	TGTGCCAGCAGCGTTAGCGGGGGTGAGGATACGCAGTATTTT	CASSVSGGEDTQYF
TRBV5-6	-	many	12	TRBJ1-2	TGTGCCAGCAGCTTAACCGTATATGGCTACACCTTC	CASSLTVYGYTF
TRBV9	-	few	18	TRBJ1-3	TGTGCCAGCAGCGGAAGTGCCGGGACCCATATCTCTGGAAACACCATATATTTT	CASSGSAGTHISGNTIYF
TRBV29-1	-	few	12	TRBJ2-5	TGCAGCGTTGTGGAGAGGACGGAGACCCAGTACTTC	CSVVERTETQYF
TRBV12-3/TRBV12-4	-	-	15	TRBJ2-2	TGTGCCAGCAGGTCCCGGACCGAAGCAGCCGGGGAGCTGTTTTTT	CASRSRTEAAGELFF
TRBV3-1	-	-	14	TRBJ2-5	TGTGCCAGCAGCCGAGCACAGGGCCAAGAGACCCAGTACTTC	CASSRAQGQETQYF
TRBV4-1	-	-	13	TRBJ2-1	TGCGCCAGCAGCCCCCCCCCGGGGTATGAGCAGTTCTTC	CASSPPPGYEQFF
TRBV12-3/TRBV12-4	TRBD2	-	15	TRBJ2-3	TGTGCCAGCAGTGGGACTAGCGGGGTAGCAGATACGCAGTATTTT	CASSGTSGVADTQYF
TRBV4-3	-	-	12	TRBJ2-5	TGCGCCAGCAGCCATCCTGGAGGGACCCAGTACTTC	CASSHPGGTQYF
TRBV6-5	TRBD1	many	15	TRBJ2-1	TGTGCCAGCAGTTATAGGGACAGACTCTACAATGAGCAGTTCTTC	CASSYRDRLYNEQFF
TRBV6-5	TRBD1	-	16	TRBJ1-5	TGTGCCAGCAGTTATCCCACCGGACAGGGGAGTCAGCCCCAGCATTTT	CASSYPTGQGSQPQHF
TRBV15	-	-	15	TRBJ2-5	TGTGCCACCAGCCCCCGGGCCTTTCCCGAGAGTACCCAGTACTTC	CATSPRAFPESTQYF
TRBV6-1	-	few	15	TRBJ1-2	TGTGCCAGCAGAAACCCATTGACGTCGATCTATGGCTACACCTTC	CASRNPLTSIYGYTF
TRBV12-3/TRBV12-4	-	-	16	TRBJ2-3	TGTGCCAGCAGTTTGGGGGGGCGGCTAAGCACAGATACGCAGTATTTT	CASSLGGRLSTDTQYF
TRBV5-4	TRBD2	-	18	TRBJ2-3	TGTGCCATCGGCTTGGGGGGGGGAAACGTATGGAGCACAGATACGCAGTATTTT	CAIGLGGGNVWSTDTQYF
TRBV24-1	TRBD1	-	19	TRBJ2-3	TGTGCCACCAGTGATTTCCGCTGGGACAGGGGGATAGGGACAGATACGCAGTATTTT	CATSDFRWDRGIGTDTQYF
TRBV20-1	TRBD2	-	16	TRBJ2-3	TGCAGTGCTAGAGTTTCTAGCGGGGGGATCACAGATACGCAGTATTTT	CSARVSSGGITDTQYF
TRBV5-1	-	few	18	TRBJ1-2	TGCGCCAGCAGCCCCTACAGGGACTCCATAATTCACACAAGTGGCTACACCTTC	CASSPYRDSIIHTSGYTF
TRBV7-9	-	few	16	TRBJ2-1	TGTGCCAGCAGCTACGACTTGTCAGGGGCCCAGAATGAGCAGTTCTTC	CASSYDLSGAQNEQFF
TRBV7-6	-	few	13	TRBJ1-6	TGTGCCAGCAGCTTAGGGAGCTTTTCACCCCTCCACTTT	CASSLGSFSPLHF